Listed below are T cell receptor beta chains from one sample, sequenced in a study of CD8 T cells in ankylosing spondylitis. Each CDR3 protein is one row after TCRdb ran MiXCR on the 5' RACE reads. The sample lists about 110,000 distinct CDR3 sequences; under 30% were seen once. Sequences were obtained from synovial fluid, either unsorted or a sorted T cell fraction (not recorded which). The receptors originated from a male donor with ankylosing spondylitis. Each CDR3 is given with its conserved first and last residue. The order of the fields is V gene, J gene, CDR3 protein.

>TRBV6-1|TRBJ2-1
CASSRTQPYNEQFF
>TRBV20-1|TRBJ2-1
CSARDPTSGIGNEQFF
>TRBV2|TRBJ2-2
CASRSGSGGELFF
>TRBV7-9|TRBJ2-1
CAIAPSSYNEQFF
>TRBV30|TRBJ1-1
CAWNQGENTEAFF
>TRBV24-1|TRBJ2-1
CATSDLLQYEQFF
>TRBV10-3|TRBJ2-3
CAIRQGRDTDTQYF
>TRBV5-1|TRBJ2-7
CASRSRTESYEQYF
>TRBV12-3/TRBV12-4|TRBJ2-3
CASSLGLAPTYF
>TRBV25-1|TRBJ2-2
CASSEWAPNTGELFF
>TRBV28|TRBJ2-5
CASSFFLGGGETQYF
>TRBV20-1|TRBJ1-5
CSADQGPNQPQHF
>TRBV12-3/TRBV12-4|TRBJ2-3
CASSFGDTQYF
>TRBV5-1|TRBJ2-2
CASSSGLAGETGELFF
>TRBV20-1|TRBJ2-7
CSAIGITGTGGYYEQYF
>TRBV2|TRBJ2-2
CASSIKRALTGELFF
>TRBV4-2|TRBJ2-4
CASSQYRGALAKNIQYF
>TRBV20-1|TRBJ2-5
CSARVGTGQETQYF
>TRBV7-2|TRBJ2-3
CASSLLGVTDTQYF
>TRBV20-1|TRBJ1-5
CSARSGGSNQPQHF
>TRBV20-1|TRBJ2-1
CSARFIAEQFF
>TRBV5-5|TRBJ2-5
CASSFDTAVDQETQYF
>TRBV30|TRBJ2-2
CTGADRNTGELFF
>TRBV7-6|TRBJ1-1
CASSLASDRGLAEAFF
>TRBV24-1|TRBJ2-2
CATSTVTGELFF
>TRBV28|TRBJ2-4
CASSGTRLDWDIQYF
>TRBV6-2/TRBV6-3|TRBJ2-1
CASSLLTGEGNNEQFF
>TRBV21-1|TRBJ1-5
CASKQFIRGGIDQPQHF
>TRBV10-3|TRBJ2-3
CATGPPDTQYF
>TRBV3-1|TRBJ2-1
CASSLGGGALYNEQFF
>TRBV5-1|TRBJ1-1
CASSLADHEAFF
>TRBV28|TRBJ1-1
CASRVSGGYTEAFF